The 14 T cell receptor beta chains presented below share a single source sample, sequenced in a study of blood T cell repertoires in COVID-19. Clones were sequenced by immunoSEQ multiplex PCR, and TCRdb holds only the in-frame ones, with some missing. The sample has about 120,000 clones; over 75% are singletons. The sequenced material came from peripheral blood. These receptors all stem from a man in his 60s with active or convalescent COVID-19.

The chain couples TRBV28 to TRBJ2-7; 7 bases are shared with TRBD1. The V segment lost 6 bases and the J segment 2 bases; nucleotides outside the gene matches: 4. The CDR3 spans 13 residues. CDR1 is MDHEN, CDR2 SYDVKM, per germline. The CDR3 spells CASSLGQTYEQYF. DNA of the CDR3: TGTGCCAGCAGCCTGGGACAGACCTACGAGCAGTACTTC.

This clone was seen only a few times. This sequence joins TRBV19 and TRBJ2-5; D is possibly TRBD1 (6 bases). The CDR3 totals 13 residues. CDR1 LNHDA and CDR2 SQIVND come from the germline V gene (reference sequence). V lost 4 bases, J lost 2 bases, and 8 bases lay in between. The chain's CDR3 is CASSTGAQETQYF. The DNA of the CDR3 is TGTGCCAGTAGTACAGGGGCTCAAGAGACCCAGTACTTC.

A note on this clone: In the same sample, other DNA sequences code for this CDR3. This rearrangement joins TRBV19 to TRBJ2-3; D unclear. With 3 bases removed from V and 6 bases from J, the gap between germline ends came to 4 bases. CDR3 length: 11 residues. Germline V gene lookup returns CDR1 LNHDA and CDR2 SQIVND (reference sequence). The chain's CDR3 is CASSIGDTQYF. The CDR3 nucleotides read TGTGCCAGTAGTATCGGTGATACGCAGTATTTT.

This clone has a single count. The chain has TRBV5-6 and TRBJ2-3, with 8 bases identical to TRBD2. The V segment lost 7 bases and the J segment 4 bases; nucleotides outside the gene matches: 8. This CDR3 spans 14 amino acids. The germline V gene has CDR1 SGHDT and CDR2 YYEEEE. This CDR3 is CASGSGGLADTQYF. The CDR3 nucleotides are TGTGCCAGCGGGTCGGGGGGACTAGCAGATACGCAGTATTTT. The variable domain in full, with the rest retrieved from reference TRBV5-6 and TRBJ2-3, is DAGVTQSPTHLIKTRGQQVTLRCSPKSGHDTVSWYQQALGQGPQFIFQYYEEEERQRGNFPDRFSGHQFPNYSSELNVNALLLGDSALYLCASGSGGLADTQYFGPGTRLTVL.

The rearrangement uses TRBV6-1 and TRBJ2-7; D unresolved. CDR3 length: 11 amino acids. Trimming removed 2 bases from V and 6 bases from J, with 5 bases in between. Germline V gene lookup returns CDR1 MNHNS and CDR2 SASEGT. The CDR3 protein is CASSEWAEQYF. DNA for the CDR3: TGTGCCAGCAGTGAATGGGCCGAGCAGTACTTC.

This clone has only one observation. CDR3 nucleotides: TGTGCCAGCAGCAACGGACTCTTCACAGATACGCAGTATTTT. Translated, it gives CASSNGLFTDTQYF. The chain employs TRBV14 and TRBJ2-3; D perhaps matches TRBD2 (5 bases). The CDR3 contains 14 residues. V lost 5 bases, J lost 2 bases, and 11 bases lay in between. CDR1 SGHDN and CDR2 FVKESK come from the germline V gene.

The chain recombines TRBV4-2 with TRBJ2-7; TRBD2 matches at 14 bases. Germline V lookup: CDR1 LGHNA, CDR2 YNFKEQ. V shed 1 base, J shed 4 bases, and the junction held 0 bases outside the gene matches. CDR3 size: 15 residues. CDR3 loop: CASSQGTSGRYEQYF. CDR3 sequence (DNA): TGTGCCAGCAGCCAAGGGACTAGCGGGAGGTACGAGCAGTACTTC.

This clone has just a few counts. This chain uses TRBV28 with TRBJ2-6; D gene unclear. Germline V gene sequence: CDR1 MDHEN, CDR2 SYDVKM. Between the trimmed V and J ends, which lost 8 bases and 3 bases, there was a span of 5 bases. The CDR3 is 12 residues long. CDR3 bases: TGTGCCAGCGGCCGTGGGGCCAACGTCCTGACTTTC. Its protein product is CASGRGANVLTF. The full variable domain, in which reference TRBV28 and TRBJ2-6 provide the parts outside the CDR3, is DVKVTQSSRYLVKRTGEKVFLECVQDMDHENMFWYRQDPGLGLRLIYFSYDVKMKEKGDIPEGYSVSREKKERFSLILESASTNQTSMYLCASGRGANVLTFGAGSRLTVL.

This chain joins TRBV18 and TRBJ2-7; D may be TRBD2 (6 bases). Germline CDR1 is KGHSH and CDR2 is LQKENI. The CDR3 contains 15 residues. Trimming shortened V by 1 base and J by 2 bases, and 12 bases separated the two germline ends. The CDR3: CASSPLAAATYEQYF. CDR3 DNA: TGTGCCAGCTCACCACTAGCGGCCGCAACCTACGAGCAGTACTTC.

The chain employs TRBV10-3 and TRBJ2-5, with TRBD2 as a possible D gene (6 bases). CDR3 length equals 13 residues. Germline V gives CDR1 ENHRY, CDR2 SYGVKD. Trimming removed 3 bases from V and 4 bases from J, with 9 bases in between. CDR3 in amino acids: CAISDRAGETQYF. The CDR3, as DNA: TGTGCCATCAGTGACAGAGCGGGAGAGACCCAGTACTTC.

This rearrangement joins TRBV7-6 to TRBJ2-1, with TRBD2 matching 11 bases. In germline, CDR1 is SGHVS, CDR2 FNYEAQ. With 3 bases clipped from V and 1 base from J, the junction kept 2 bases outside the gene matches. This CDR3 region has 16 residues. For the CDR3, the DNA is TGTGCCAGCAGCTTCTCTAGCGGGGGGTCCTACAATGAGCAGTTCTTC. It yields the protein CASSFSSGGSYNEQFF.

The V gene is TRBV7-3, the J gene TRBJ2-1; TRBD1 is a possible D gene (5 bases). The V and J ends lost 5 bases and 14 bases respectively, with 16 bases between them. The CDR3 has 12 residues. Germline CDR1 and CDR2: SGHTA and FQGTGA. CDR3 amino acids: CASSPRAGPKFF. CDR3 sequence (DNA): TGTGCCAGCAGCCCCAGGGCAGGGCCGAAGTTCTTC.

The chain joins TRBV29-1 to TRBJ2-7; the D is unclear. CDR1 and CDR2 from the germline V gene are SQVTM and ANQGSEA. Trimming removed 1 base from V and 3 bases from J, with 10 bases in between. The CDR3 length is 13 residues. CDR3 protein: CSVEGGRDYEQYF. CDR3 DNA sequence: TGCAGCGTTGAAGGAGGCAGAGACTACGAGCAGTACTTC.

This chain's CDR3 is CASSRGSKYNEQFF. Written as DNA, the CDR3 is TGTGCCAGCAGCAGAGGGAGCAAGTACAATGAGCAGTTCTTC. The chain uses TRBV27 and TRBJ2-1, with a tentative D call TRBD2 (5 bases). This CDR3 has 14 residues. V was pared by 6 bases and J by 4 bases, with 13 bases between. CDR1 MNHEY and CDR2 SMNVEV come from the germline V gene (reference sequence).